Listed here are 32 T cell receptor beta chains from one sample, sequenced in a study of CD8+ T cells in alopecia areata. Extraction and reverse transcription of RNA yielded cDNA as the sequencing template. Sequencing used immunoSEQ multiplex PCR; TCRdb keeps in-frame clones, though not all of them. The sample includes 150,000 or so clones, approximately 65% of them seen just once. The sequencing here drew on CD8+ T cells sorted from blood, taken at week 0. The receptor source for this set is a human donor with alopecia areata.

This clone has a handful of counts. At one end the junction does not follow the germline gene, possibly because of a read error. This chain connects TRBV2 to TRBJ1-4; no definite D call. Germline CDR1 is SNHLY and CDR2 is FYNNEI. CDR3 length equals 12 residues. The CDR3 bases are TGTGCCAGCAGTGACTCGGCTGGGGTGTTGCGTTTT. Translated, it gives CASSDSAGVLRF. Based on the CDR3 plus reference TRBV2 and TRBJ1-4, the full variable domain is EPEVTQTPSHQVTQMGQEVILRCVPISNHLYFYWYRQILGQKVEFLVSFYNNEISEKSEIFDDQFSVERPDGSNFTLKIRSTKLEDSAMYFCASSDSAGVLRFGSGTQLSVL.

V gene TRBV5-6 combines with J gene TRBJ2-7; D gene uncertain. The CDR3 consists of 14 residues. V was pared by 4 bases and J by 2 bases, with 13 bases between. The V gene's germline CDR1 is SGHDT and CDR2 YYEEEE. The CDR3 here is CASSHPTTTYEQYF. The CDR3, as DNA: TGTGCCAGCAGCCACCCAACAACCACCTACGAGCAGTACTTC. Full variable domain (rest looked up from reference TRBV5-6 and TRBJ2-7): DAGVTQSPTHLIKTRGQQVTLRCSPKSGHDTVSWYQQALGQGPQFIFQYYEEEERQRGNFPDRFSGHQFPNYSSELNVNALLLGDSALYLCASSHPTTTYEQYFGPGTRLTVT.

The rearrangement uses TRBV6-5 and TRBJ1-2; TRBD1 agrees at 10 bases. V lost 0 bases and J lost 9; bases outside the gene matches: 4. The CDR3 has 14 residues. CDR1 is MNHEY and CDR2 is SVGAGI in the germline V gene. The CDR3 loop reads CASSYSGTGVRYTF. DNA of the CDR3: TGTGCCAGCAGTTACTCCGGGACAGGGGTTCGCTACACCTTC.

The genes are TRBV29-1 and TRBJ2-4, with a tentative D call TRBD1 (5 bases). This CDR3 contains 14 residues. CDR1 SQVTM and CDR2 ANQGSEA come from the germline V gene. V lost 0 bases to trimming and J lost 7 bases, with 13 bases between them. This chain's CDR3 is CSVEDRTNENIQYF. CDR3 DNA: TGCAGCGTTGAAGATCGGACAAACGAGAACATTCAGTACTTC.

The CDR3 DNA reads TGCAGCGTGGCGGACAGCACCGGGGAGCTGTTTTTT. Protein: CSVADSTGELFF. V gene TRBV29-1 combines with J gene TRBJ2-2; a weak D match, TRBD1 (6 bases). CDR1 SQVTM and CDR2 ANQGSEA come from the germline V gene. V gave up 6 bases and J gave up 4 bases, with 9 bases separating them. This CDR3 spans 12 amino acids.

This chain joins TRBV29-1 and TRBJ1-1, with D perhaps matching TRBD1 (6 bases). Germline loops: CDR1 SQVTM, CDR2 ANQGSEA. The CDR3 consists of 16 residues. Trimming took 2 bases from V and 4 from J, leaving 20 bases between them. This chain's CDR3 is CSVELRVPQGSTEAFF. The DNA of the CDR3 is TGCAGCGTTGAACTAAGGGTCCCACAGGGTTCCACTGAAGCTTTCTTT.

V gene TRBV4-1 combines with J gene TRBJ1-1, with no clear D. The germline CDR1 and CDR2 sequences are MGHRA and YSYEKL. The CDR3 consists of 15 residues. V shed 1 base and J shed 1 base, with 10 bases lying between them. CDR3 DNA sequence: TGCGCCAGCAGCCAAGGTATAACGTCGAACACTGAAGCTTTCTTT. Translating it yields CASSQGITSNTEAFF.

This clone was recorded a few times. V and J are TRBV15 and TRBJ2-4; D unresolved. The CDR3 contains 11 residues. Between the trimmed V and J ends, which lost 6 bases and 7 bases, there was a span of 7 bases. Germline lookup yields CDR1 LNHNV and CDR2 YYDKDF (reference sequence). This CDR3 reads CATSMANIQYF. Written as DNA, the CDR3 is TGTGCCACCAGTATGGCCAACATTCAGTACTTC.

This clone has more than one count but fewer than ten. The CDR3 nucleotides are TGCAGCGTTGACCTCCACAGGGGGCACTACAATGAGCAGTTCTTC. Translated: CSVDLHRGHYNEQFF. This chain links TRBV29-1 with TRBJ2-1; 9 bases are a match to TRBD1. CDR3 size: 15 residues. Germline lookup yields CDR1 SQVTM and CDR2 ANQGSEA. The trim removed 3 bases at V and 3 bases at J, leaving 6 bases unmatched.

The chain's CDR3 is CSVTDEAFF. In nucleotides, the CDR3 is TGCAGCGTGACTGATGAAGCTTTCTTT. The rearrangement links TRBV29-1 to TRBJ1-1, with D unresolved. Germline values: CDR1 SQVTM, CDR2 ANQGSEA. The CDR3 length is 9 residues. The V gene lost 6 bases and the J gene lost 7 bases, with 6 bases spanning the gap. The whole variable domain, filled in from reference TRBV29-1 and TRBJ1-1, reads SAVISQKPSRDICQRGTSLTIQCQVDSQVTMMFWYRQQPGQSLTLIATANQGSEATYESGFVIDKFPISRPNLTFSTLTVSNMSPEDSSIYLCSVTDEAFFGQGTRLTVV.

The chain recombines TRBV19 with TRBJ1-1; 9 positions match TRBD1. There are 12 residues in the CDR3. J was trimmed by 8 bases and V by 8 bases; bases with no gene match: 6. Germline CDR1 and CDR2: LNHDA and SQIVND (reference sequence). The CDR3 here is CASLLGTGEAFF. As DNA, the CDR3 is TGTGCCAGTCTCCTCGGGACAGGGGAAGCTTTCTTT.

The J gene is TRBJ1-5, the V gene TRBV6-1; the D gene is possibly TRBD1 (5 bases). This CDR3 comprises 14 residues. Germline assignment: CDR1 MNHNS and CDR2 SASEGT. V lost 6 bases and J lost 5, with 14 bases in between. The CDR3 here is CASRGRDGYQPQHF. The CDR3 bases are TGTGCCAGCAGGGGCCGGGACGGATATCAGCCCCAGCATTTT.

In DNA form, the CDR3 reads TGTGCCTGGAGTGGAGACAGGGTAAACTCGAAAAACATTCAGTACTTC. It specifies CAWSGDRVNSKNIQYF. V is TRBV30 and J is TRBJ2-4; 7 bases line up with TRBD1. Per the germline V gene, CDR1 is GTSNPN and CDR2 is SVGIG (reference sequence). The CDR3 sequence is 16 residues long. With V trimmed by 1 base and J by 4 bases, 10 bases remained unmatched.

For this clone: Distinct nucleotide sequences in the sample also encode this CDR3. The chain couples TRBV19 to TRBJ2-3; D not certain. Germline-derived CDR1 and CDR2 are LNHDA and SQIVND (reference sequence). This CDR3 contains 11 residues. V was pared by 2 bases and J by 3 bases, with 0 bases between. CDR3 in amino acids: CASSITDTQYF. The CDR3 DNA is TGTGCCAGTAGTATAACAGATACGCAGTATTTT.

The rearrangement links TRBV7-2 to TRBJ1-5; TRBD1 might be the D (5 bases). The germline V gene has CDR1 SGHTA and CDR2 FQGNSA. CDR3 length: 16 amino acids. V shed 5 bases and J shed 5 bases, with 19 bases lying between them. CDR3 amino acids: CASSAPRDFGDQPQHF. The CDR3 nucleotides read TGTGCCAGCAGCGCGCCCCGGGACTTTGGAGATCAGCCCCAGCATTTT.

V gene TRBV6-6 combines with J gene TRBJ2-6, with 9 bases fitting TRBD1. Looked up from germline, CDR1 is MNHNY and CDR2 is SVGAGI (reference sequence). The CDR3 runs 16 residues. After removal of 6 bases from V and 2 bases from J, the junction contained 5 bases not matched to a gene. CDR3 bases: TGTGCCAGCAGAACCCGGACAGGGGCTGGGGCCAACGTCCTGACTTTC. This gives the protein CASRTRTGAGANVLTF.

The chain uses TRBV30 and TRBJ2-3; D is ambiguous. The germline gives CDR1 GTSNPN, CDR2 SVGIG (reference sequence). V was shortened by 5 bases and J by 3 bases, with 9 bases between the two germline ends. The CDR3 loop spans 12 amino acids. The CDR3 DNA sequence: TGTGCCTGGGCCTCCGGTACAGATACGCAGTATTTT. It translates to CAWASGTDTQYF.

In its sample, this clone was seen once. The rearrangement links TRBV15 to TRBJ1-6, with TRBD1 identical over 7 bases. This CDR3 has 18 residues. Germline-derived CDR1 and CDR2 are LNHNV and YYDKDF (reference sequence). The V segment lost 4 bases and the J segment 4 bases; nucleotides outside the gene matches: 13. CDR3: CATSTQFQPGQYNSPLHF. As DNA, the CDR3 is TGTGCCACCAGCACCCAATTCCAACCGGGACAGTATAATTCACCCCTCCACTTT.

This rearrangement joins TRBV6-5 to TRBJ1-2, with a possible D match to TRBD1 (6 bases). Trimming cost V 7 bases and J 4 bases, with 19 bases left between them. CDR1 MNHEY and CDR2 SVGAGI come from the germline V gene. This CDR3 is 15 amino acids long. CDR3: CASISKRTVSYGYTF. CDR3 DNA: TGTGCCAGCATCAGTAAGCGGACAGTGTCCTATGGCTACACCTTC.

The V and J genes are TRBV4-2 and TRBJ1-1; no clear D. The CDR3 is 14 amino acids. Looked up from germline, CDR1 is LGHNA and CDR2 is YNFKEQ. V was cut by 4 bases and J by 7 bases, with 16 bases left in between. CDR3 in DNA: TGTGCCAGCAGCCCAGTCCAAATCGGCTTTGAAGCTTTCTTT. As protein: CASSPVQIGFEAFF.

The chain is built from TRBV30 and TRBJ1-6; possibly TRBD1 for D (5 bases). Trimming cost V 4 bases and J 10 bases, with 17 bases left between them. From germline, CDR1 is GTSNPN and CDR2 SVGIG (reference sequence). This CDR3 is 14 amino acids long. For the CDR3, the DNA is TGTGCCTGGAACCCTGGGGCAGGGATCTCACCCCTCCACTTT. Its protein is CAWNPGAGISPLHF.

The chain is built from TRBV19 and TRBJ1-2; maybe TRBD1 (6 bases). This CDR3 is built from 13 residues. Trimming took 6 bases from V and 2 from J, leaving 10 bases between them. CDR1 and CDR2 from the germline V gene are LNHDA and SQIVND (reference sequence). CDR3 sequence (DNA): TGTGCCAGTAGAGGGGGATACAACTATGGCTACACCTTC. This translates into CASRGGYNYGYTF.

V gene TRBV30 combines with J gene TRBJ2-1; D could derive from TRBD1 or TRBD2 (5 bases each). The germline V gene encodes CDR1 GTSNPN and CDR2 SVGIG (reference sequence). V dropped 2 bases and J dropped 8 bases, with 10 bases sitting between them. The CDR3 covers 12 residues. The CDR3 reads CAWSRGDDEQFF. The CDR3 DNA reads TGTGCCTGGAGTCGAGGGGATGATGAGCAGTTCTTC.

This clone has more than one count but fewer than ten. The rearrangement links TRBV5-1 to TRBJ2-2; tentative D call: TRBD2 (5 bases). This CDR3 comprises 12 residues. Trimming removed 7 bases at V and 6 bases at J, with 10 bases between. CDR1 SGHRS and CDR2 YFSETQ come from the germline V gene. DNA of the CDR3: TGCGCCAGCGAGTCCGGGGCCGGGGAGCTGTTTTTT. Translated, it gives CASESGAGELFF.

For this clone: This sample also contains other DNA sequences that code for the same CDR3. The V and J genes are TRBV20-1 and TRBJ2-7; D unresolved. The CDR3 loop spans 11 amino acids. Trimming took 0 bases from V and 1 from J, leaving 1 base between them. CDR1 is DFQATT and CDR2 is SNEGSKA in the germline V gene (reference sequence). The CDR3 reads CSARESYEQYF. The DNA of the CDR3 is TGCAGTGCTAGAGAGTCCTACGAGCAGTACTTC.

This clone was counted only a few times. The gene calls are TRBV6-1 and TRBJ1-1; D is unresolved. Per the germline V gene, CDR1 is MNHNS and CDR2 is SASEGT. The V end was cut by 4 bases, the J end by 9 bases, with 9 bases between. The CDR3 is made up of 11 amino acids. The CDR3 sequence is CASSASPKAFF. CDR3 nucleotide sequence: TGTGCCAGCAGTGCGTCCCCAAAAGCTTTCTTT.

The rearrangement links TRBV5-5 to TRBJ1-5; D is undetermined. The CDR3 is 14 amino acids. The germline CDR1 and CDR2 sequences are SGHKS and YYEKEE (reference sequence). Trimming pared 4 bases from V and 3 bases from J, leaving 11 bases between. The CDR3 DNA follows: TGTGCCAGCAGCCCGGACGGGTACAATCAGCCCCAGCATTTT. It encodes CASSPDGYNQPQHF.

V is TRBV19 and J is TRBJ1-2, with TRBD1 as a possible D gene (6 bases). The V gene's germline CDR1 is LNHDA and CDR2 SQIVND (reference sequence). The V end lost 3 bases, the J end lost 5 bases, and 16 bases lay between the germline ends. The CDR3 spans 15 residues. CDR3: CASSIYLGDTYGYTF. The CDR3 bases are TGTGCCAGTAGTATTTACTTGGGGGACACTTATGGCTACACCTTC. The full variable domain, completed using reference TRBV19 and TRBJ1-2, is DGGITQSPKYLFRKEGQNVTLSCEQNLNHDAMYWYRQDPGQGLRLIYYSQIVNDFQKGDIAEGYSVSREKKESFPLTVTSAQKNPTAFYLCASSIYLGDTYGYTFGSGTRLTVV.

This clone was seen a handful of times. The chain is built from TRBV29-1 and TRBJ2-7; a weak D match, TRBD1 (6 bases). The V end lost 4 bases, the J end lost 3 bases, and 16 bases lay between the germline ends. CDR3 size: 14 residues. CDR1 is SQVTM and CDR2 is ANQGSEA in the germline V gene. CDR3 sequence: CSVGSGGTLYEQYF. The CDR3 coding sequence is TGCAGCGTTGGGTCTGGGGGCACGCTCTACGAGCAGTACTTC.

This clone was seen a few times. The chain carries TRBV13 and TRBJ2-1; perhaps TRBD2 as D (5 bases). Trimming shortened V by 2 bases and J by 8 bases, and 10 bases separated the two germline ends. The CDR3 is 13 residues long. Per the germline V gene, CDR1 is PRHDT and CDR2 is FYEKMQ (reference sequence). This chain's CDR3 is CASSLRTFDEQFF. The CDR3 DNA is TGTGCCAGCAGCTTACGGACTTTTGATGAGCAGTTCTTC.

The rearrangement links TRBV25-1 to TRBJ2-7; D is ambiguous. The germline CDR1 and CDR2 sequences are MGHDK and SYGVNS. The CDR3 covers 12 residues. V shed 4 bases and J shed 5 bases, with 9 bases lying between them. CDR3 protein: CASSGPRDEQYF. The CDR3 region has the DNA TGTGCCAGCAGTGGTCCTCGGGACGAGCAGTACTTC.

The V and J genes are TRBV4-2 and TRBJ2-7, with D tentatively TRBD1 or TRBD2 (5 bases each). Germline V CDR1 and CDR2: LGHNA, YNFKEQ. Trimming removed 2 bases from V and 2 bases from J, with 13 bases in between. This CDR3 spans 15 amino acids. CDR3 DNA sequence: TGTGCCAGCAGCCAACCCGGGACGGAGGCCTACGAGCAGTACTTC. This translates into CASSQPGTEAYEQYF.